This T cell receptor beta chain was recovered during a study of cytomegalovirus exposure and HLA in healthy donors. Background on the study: Earlier, 100 million or so unique TCR beta sequences were recovered from about 179 million T cells by an analysis. Genotyping of nearly 400 donors showed that over 80% belonged to the Caucasian-associated ancestry cluster.

The V and J ends lost 3 bases and 1 base, in that order; junction bases with no gene match: 3. Per germline, CDR1 SQVTM and CDR2 ANQGSEA. CDR3 length: 14 amino acids. Amplification used 60 Vbeta primers and 13 Jbeta primers. Only in-frame clones appear in the TCRdb table, and some are missing; sequencing was by immunoSEQ multiplex PCR. The data hold fewer than 150,000 clones, with about 77% observed a single time. All the people who gave samples were healthy bone marrow donors. Likely unrecorded immune exposures existed in these nominally healthy donors. The chain links TRBV29-1 to TRBJ2-5; 9 bases are a match to TRBD2. Source material: PBMCs. This receptor was obtained from a man aged 45-65 years in good health and CMV-seronegative. The CDR3 DNA reads TGCAGCGTTGAGAGACTAGCGGCCCAAGAGACCCAGTACTTC. Its translation: CSVERLAAQETQYF.